The subject of this entry is one TCR beta chain. The specificity of this receptor is unknown. The record has no base qualities; no much larger clone is one base away. This specimen comes from a study of vaccination and CD4 T cells after COVID-19 (dated by TCRdb to the early 2020s). Regarding the complete study: Convalescent patients had a positive SARS-CoV-2 result on nasal swab PCR, and of these patients, several had mild disease and one had severe disease. In the convalescent cohort there were six males and four females, among whom were two Hispanic individuals, seven Caucasians, two Asians and one multiracial person. Participants got two doses of the Pfizer-BioNTech BNT162b2 vaccine (n=8) or two doses of the Moderna mRNA-1273 vaccine (n=2). Post-COVID blood samples were collected from convalescent patients a median of around 100 days after diagnosis, with a range of roughly 30 to 170 days. Post-vaccine blood samples were obtained a median of around 74 days after the second vaccine dose, with a range of roughly 13 to 250 days. The cultures were stimulated with overlapping spike peptide pools from SARS-CoV-2 and from the common cold coronaviruses HCoV-NL63, HCoV-OC43 and HCoV-229E. Control cultures used a CEFX viral epitope pool as positive control, an HIV-1 Nef peptide pool as negative control, or no peptide. In around ten COVID-19 convalescent patients and a handful of infection-naive healthy vaccine recipients, the spike-specific CD4+ TCR repertoire before mRNA vaccination was compared with the repertoire after mRNA vaccination. What the research found in general, with its limitations: Of the vaccine-specific clones in convalescent patients, 304 of 307, or nearly all, reacted only to SARS-CoV-2 spike and did not cross-react with common cold coronaviruses. In convalescent patients, a median around 83% of post-vaccine SARS-CoV-2-reactive clones were detected only after vaccination, and vaccine-specific priming was suggested by this finding. An increase in the median number of SARS-CoV-2-reactive clonotypes from approximately 23 after infection to roughly 38 after vaccination was observed, but the change was not found to be significant. Relatively few convalescent patients were included in the study, and early timepoints after natural infection were not analyzed.

Compared with germline, V lacks 1 base and J lacks 5 bases; bases without a gene match: 6. The CDR3 starts with the cysteine, ends with the phenylalanine, and has 15 residues. Only the CDR3 region is kept as DNA, spanning 45 bases read in frame from base 1. The label giving this sample's treatment or condition can be read as: roughly ten-day PBMC culture with coronavirus spike peptide pools or control peptides (ViraFEST assay). The ViraFEST assay was used in the study, in which antigen-specific T cells were expanded with peptide pools and expanded clonotypes were subsequently identified by TCR sequencing. The convalescent patients' positive SARS-CoV-2 PCR tests were from March to December 2020, which was before the Alpha, Beta and Delta variants emerged in the United States. Each well held 1.5 million to 2.5 million PBMCs cultured with 10 ug/ml peptide pools in IMDM containing roughly 5% human AB serum and roughly 9 IU/ml IL-2. On days 3 and 7, half of the culture medium was replaced with fresh IL-2-containing medium. Once the cells had been in culture for 10 days, the EasySep CD4+ T cell isolation kit was used to isolate CD4+ T cells by negative selection. Ficoll-Paque Plus gradient centrifugation was used to isolate PBMCs from whole blood, and the isolated PBMCs were then either used fresh or cryopreserved at -140C. Culture conditions were generally each tested in triplicate wells.

The receptor library was made with PCR. At the Johns Hopkins FTIC core, DNA from the cultured CD4+ T cells underwent TCR sequencing with the Oncomine TCR Beta short-read assay. The QIAamp micro DNA kit was used to extract genomic DNA from the cultured CD4+ T cells. Oncomine TCR Beta libraries made from cultured CD4+ T cells were pooled using unique dual indexes and sequenced on an Illumina iSeq 100. The original methods were these. Non-productive sequences were removed, and CDR3s that did not start with C, did not end with F or W, or were shorter than 7 amino acids were discarded. Antigen-specific clonotypes were identified with the MANAFEST web application by comparing peptide-stimulated wells with reference and other culture wells. For a clone to be called positive, the clone needed an FDR below 0.05, an odds ratio above 5, and a productive frequency above 0.1% in at least two of three replicate wells. Cross-reactive clonotypes were defined as significantly expanded in both SARS-CoV-2 spike wells and at least one common cold coronavirus spike condition. CDR3 homology was assessed with Levenshtein distances (stringdist) and unrooted phylogenetic trees (ape) in R version 3.6.1. TCRdb reprocessed the public reads (quality trimming at Q25 with fastp, clone calling with MiXCR) and kept in-frame beta chains. Here each entry gathers all rows of one CDR3 protein and keeps the most common genes and DNA. TCRdb, not the authors, supplied the V and J calls. This sample comprises roughly 26,000 distinct CDR3 sequences, 40% to 50% of them detected only once. Jointly, the top ten make up 11% of the sample.

Sequencing was done on a sample of CD4+ T cells from blood, cultured in vitro. The receptor chain draws on TRBV12-3 or TRBV12-4 and TRBJ2-5, with 8 middle bases fitting TRBD2. The sequence was collected from a human donor who had recovered from COVID-19. In nucleotide form, the sequence is TGTGCCAGCAGTTTAGGCGGAGCGGGGGTGGAGACCCAGTACTTC. Translated, this gives CASSLGGAGVETQYF.